This TCR beta chain derives from a study of T cell responses to AZD1222 COVID-19 vaccine. Overall study results and limits: CD4 TCRs covered the whole spike, strongest at regions 160-218 and 743-854. Possibly, clonal diversity was underestimated; donors were largely white British and included more females. Only a handful of people who got AZD1222 tested seropositive at baseline. Repertoire sampling occurred only after the peak T cell response.

Some clones are missing from TCRdb's copy, which holds only in-frame ones; the method was immunoSEQ multiplex PCR. The sample has about 89,000 clones; about 93% are singletons. Turning to this clone: Its matching antigen is unknown.

Deletions cut 4 bases from V and 4 bases from J, with 17 bases between. The CDR3 is made up of 15 amino acids. Germline CDR1 and CDR2: LNHDA and SQIVND (reference sequence). The chain employs TRBV19 and TRBJ2-7, with D perhaps matching TRBD1 (7 bases). The sequence was collected from an adult who received the AZD1222 COVID-19 vaccine. This specimen consisted of peripheral blood, obtained 28 days after the second AZD1222 dose. CDR3 bases: TGTGCCAGTAGTAGCCCCCCCAGGGGGAGGTACGAGCAGTACTTC. Protein product: CASSSPPRGRYEQYF.